This T cell receptor beta chain was identified during a study of blood T cell repertoires in COVID-19 (dated by TCRdb to about 2020). General notes on the study: Samples from collaborators originated in the United States, Italy and Spain and spanned both the acute and convalescent phases of COVID-19. The prospective study material was composed of cDNA or gDNA derived from T cells, B-cell-depleted T cells, or PBMCs. Subjects who had been exposed to COVID-19, were actively infected with it, or had recovered from it provided the deeply sampled blood TCRbeta repertoires that made up the dataset. A freely available public database, intended as a resource for researchers studying the immune response to SARS-CoV-2, is where the repertoires were released. The samples were drawn from two sources: the first 160 participants of the ongoing ImmuneRACE study, and 1,200 or so subjects contributed by 6 global collaborators. The sample metadata nearly always contained a de-identified subject ID, COVID-19 status, age in years and sex. Where available, HLA class I and class II types were obtained from metadata supplied by the sample provider rather than from assay-based typing. Results the study describes overall, beyond this receptor: How much clinical and demographic metadata was included differed by source and by participant, and the metadata was provided uncurated.

The immunoSEQ Assay, a bias-controlled multiplex PCR, was used to amplify TCRbeta CDR3 regions from genomic DNA. In the original analysis: Within the assay, amplification of reference gene primers was used to estimate how many nucleated cells each sample contained. To quantify the absolute abundance of each unique TCRbeta CDR3 rearrangement, sequence reads were collapsed and filtered. Productive Simpson clonality was computed per sample as the square root of Simpson's diversity index over productive rearrangements. Imported from immuneACCESS, the table was reduced by TCRdb to in-frame sequences with V and J called. These copies leave out some clones; in studies compared against another copy, an unresolved V gene accounts for under half, and the cause of the remainder is not known. That table is the source of V, J and clone size, and D and trimming were worked out from the DNA. The sample table contains fewer than 300,000 clones; only one count was recorded for 80% to 90% of them. 4.5% to 6.5% of the sample goes to the ten largest clones.

Collaborating institutions collected whole blood in K2EDTA tubes following their own protocols. For TCRbeta analysis, collaborator samples were shipped as frozen whole blood, as isolated PBMCs, or as DNA extracted from either sample type. In the germline V gene, CDR1 corresponds to SNHLY and CDR2 to FYNNEI. The CDR3 runs 13 residues from the cysteine to the phenylalanine. The kept DNA is CDR3 alone, 39 bases in frame from the first base. At the junction V is shortened by 4 bases and J by 4 bases, with 10 bases in between. This clone was detected only a few times. Its recognized antigen is unknown. No qualities accompany the bases; no much larger clone lies one base away.

This clonotype originated in an elderly man with acute or convalescent COVID-19. The V and J segments used are TRBV2 and TRBJ1-1, with the D gene not confidently named. The sequenced material came from peripheral blood. The CDR3 has the sequence CASSVDGITEAFF. The sequenced DNA: TGTGCCAGCAGTGTAGATGGTATCACTGAAGCTTTCTTT. Joined to the reference TRBV2 and TRBJ1-1 proteins, this CDR3 gives the full variable domain: EPEVTQTPSHQVTQMGQEVILRCVPISNHLYFYWYRQILGQKVEFLVSFYNNEISEKSEIFDDQFSVERPDGSNFTLKIRSTKLEDSAMYFCASSVDGITEAFFGQGTRLTVV.